Following are 15 T cell receptor beta chains from one sample sequenced in a study of human T cells and chemical hapten exposure (TCRdb year 2021). In the paper's terms, the time point label means: patch test 1, 2 weeks after DPC sensitization. The sample's treatment or condition label, in plain terms: therapeutic diphenylcyclopropenone sensitization with weekly scalp DPC. Libraries were built with RACE. The run used a NextSeq 500. TCRdb took the public reads, trimmed them with fastp at Q25, ran MiXCR for clone calling and kept in-frame beta chains. CDR3 protein duplicates are merged, each entry listing the most common genes and DNA. The sample data list around 340,000 distinct CDR3 sequences, and approximately 6.3% of these were observed just once. About 8% of the sample rests with the top ten. The specimen was whole blood, collected in connection with sensitization to the hapten diphenylcyclopropenone (DPC). All receptors derive from a woman younger than 30 with alopecia areata. Some clones in this sample may be carry-over from other donors' samples.

The rearrangement links TRBV5-1 to TRBJ1-1; D might be TRBD1 (6 bases). Germline CDR1 SGHRS, CDR2 YFSETQ. This CDR3 comprises 14 residues. V lost 4 bases to trimming and J lost 2 bases, with 12 bases between them. The CDR3 coding sequence is TGCGCCAGCAGCCAGGGACACTCCAACACTGAAGCTTTCTTT. Translation gives CASSQGHSNTEAFF.

This chain connects TRBV6-6 to TRBJ1-4, with no clear D. V gave up 5 bases and J gave up 7 bases, with 20 bases separating them. CDR1 is MNHNY and CDR2 is SVGAGI in the germline V gene (reference sequence). This CDR3 contains 16 residues. Here the CDR3 DNA reads TGTGCCAGCAGTCCACGTTCGGAAGGGCTGCGTGAAAAACTGTTTTTT. Its protein product is CASSPRSEGLREKLFF.

This clonotype has more than one count but fewer than ten. The chain uses TRBV14 and TRBJ2-5; TRBD2 matches 8 bases. The V and J ends lost 1 base and 4 bases, in that order; junction bases with no gene match: 8. In germline, CDR1 is SGHDN, CDR2 FVKESK. The CDR3 is 16 residues long. As DNA, the CDR3 is TGTGCCAGCAGCCAAGTGCCGGGGGGGCTCCGAGAGACCCAGTACTTC. Protein sequence: CASSQVPGGLRETQYF.

This clonotype was seen many times. The chain combines TRBV5-1 with TRBJ2-5; no firm D call. Germline V gives CDR1 SGHRS, CDR2 YFSETQ. Trimming cost V 0 bases and J 7 bases, with 10 bases left between them. The CDR3 length is 13 residues. The CDR3 is CASSLAGLGTQYF. The CDR3 bases are TGCGCCAGCAGCTTGGCCGGGCTGGGGACCCAGTACTTC.

Many counts were recorded for this clonotype. The chain couples TRBV2 to TRBJ1-2, with D maybe TRBD1 (5 bases). V was trimmed by 9 bases and J by 4 bases, leaving 12 bases between them. Germline V lookup: CDR1 SNHLY, CDR2 FYNNEI. The CDR3 is 12 amino acids. Here the CDR3 DNA reads TGTGCCAGTACCATAGGGGCCTATGGCTACACCTTC. Its translation: CASTIGAYGYTF.

Concerning this clonotype: Given a much more abundant clone one base away, this may be a read error. The chain joins TRBV5-5 to TRBJ2-4; possible D gene TRBD1, 6 bases. Per the germline V gene, CDR1 is SGHKS and CDR2 is YYEKEE (reference sequence). The CDR3 extends over 17 amino acids. Trimming took off 4 bases at V and 10 bases at J, with 27 bases between the two ends. The DNA of the CDR3 is TGTGCCAGCAGCCTGATGAGGGGGATCATGGAAGTGAAAATTCAGTACTTC. This sequence encodes CASSLMRGIMEVKIQYF.

This chain connects TRBV3-1 to TRBJ1-2, with unresolved D. Germline-derived CDR1 and CDR2 are LGHDT and YNNKEL (reference sequence). The CDR3 sequence is 14 residues long. V was pared by 0 bases and J by 6 bases, with 11 bases between. CDR3 sequence reads: CASSQEGGGDGYTF. In nucleotides, the CDR3 is TGTGCCAGCAGCCAAGAAGGAGGCGGGGATGGCTACACCTTC.

This clonotype has at least ten counts. The chain combines TRBV12-3 or TRBV12-4 with TRBJ1-4; D might be TRBD1 (6 bases). V lost 1 base and J lost 4, with 16 bases in between. This CDR3 is 17 amino acids long. The CDR3 sequence: CASSLGQGQGGNEKLFF. CDR3 coding DNA: TGTGCCAGCAGTTTAGGGCAGGGACAAGGGGGTAATGAAAAACTGTTTTTT.

This chain joins TRBV10-3 and TRBJ1-1; 8 bases are shared with TRBD1. The CDR3 loop spans 14 amino acids. Germline V gene sequence: CDR1 ENHRY, CDR2 SYGVKD. The V segment lost 6 bases and the J segment 6 bases; nucleotides outside the gene matches: 9. This CDR3 is CAIRDRAGDPEAFF. The CDR3 nucleotides are TGTGCCATCAGGGACAGGGCGGGAGACCCTGAAGCTTTCTTT.

This clonotype was seen ten or more times. V is TRBV19 and J is TRBJ2-2; D unresolved. This CDR3 is built from 12 residues. The V end lost 3 bases, the J end lost 7 bases, and 6 bases lay between the germline ends. CDR1 and CDR2 (germline): LNHDA, SQIVND (reference sequence). The CDR3, as DNA: TGTGCCAGTAGTATCAGGATCGGGGAGCTGTTTTTT. The encoded protein is CASSIRIGELFF.

The V call is TRBV6-5, the J call TRBJ2-7; TRBD2 agrees at 8 bases. V was clipped by 0 bases and J by 3 bases; unmatched bases: 1. This CDR3 has 14 residues. Germline CDR1 and CDR2: MNHEY and SVGAGI. Here the CDR3 reads CASSYSSGGYEQYF. The CDR3 region has the DNA TGTGCCAGCAGTTACTCCAGCGGGGGCTACGAGCAGTACTTC.

This chain links TRBV4-3 with TRBJ2-6, with D unresolved. Germline V CDR1 and CDR2: LGHNA, YSLEER. V was pared by 2 bases and J by 2 bases, with 7 bases between. CDR3 length: 15 residues. CDR3 residues: CASSQTVAGANVLTF. The DNA of the CDR3 is TGCGCCAGCAGCCAAACGGTCGCTGGGGCCAACGTCCTGACTTTC.

This clonotype showed up just a few times. The chain links TRBV20-1 to TRBJ1-1; 8 bases map to TRBD1. The germline CDR1 and CDR2 sequences are DFQATT and SNEGSKA (reference sequence). V was pared by 6 bases and J by 1 base, with 4 bases of the junction left unmatched. The CDR3 length is 13 residues. Here the CDR3 reads CSARGQANTEAFF. The CDR3 nucleotides read TGCAGTGCGAGGGGACAGGCGAACACTGAAGCTTTCTTT.

In this sample, this clonotype turned up many times. The CDR3 nucleotides are TGTGCCAGCGCCGGGTTACCCCAACCGCAGGGGGACCACGAGCAGTACTTC. This translates into CASAGLPQPQGDHEQYF. The chain has TRBV7-8 and TRBJ2-7; TRBD1 agrees at 7 bases. The germline gives CDR1 SGHVS, CDR2 FQNEAQ. The CDR3 loop spans 17 amino acids. After removal of 8 bases from V and 5 bases from J, the junction contained 21 bases not matched to a gene.

The chain has TRBV19 and TRBJ1-1; D is possibly TRBD1 (6 bases). Germline CDR1 is LNHDA and CDR2 is SQIVND (reference sequence). V was trimmed by 11 bases and J by 4 bases, leaving 17 bases between them. This CDR3 has 13 amino acids. CDR3 sequence: CASRRGGSTEAFF. As DNA, the CDR3 is TGTGCCTCGAGGAGGGGGGGGTCCACTGAAGCTTTCTTT.